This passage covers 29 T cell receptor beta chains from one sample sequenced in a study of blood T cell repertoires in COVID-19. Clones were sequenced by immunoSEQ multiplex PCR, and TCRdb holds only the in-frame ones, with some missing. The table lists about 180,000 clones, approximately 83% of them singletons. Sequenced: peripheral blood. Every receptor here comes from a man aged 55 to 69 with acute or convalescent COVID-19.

CDR3 in DNA: TGTGCCAGTAGCCCCGGGACTAGCGGGTACTACGAGCAGTACTTC. It encodes CASSPGTSGYYEQYF. V is TRBV19 and J is TRBJ2-7; TRBD2 matches at 12 bases. The CDR3 covers 15 residues. Unmatched junction bases numbered 6, after V lost 6 bases and J lost 3 bases. CDR1 is LNHDA and CDR2 is SQIVND in the germline V gene (reference sequence). The whole variable domain, remainder taken from reference TRBV19 and TRBJ2-7, is DGGITQSPKYLFRKEGQNVTLSCEQNLNHDAMYWYRQDPGQGLRLIYYSQIVNDFQKGDIAEGYSVSREKKESFPLTVTSAQKNPTAFYLCASSPGTSGYYEQYFGPGTRLTVT.

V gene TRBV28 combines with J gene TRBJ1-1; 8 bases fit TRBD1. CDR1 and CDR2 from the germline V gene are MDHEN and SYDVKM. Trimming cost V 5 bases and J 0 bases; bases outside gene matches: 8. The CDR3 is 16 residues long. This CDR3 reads CASSPIGQGLNTEAFF. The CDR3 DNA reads TGTGCCAGCAGTCCAATTGGACAGGGTTTGAACACTGAAGCTTTCTTT.

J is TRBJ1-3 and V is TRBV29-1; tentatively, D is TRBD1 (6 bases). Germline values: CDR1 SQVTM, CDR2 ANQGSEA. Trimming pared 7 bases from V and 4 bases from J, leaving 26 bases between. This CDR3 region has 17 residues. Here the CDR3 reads CSAHHPKPTGAGNTIYF. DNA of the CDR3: TGCAGCGCTCATCACCCCAAACCGACAGGAGCCGGAAACACCATATATTTT.

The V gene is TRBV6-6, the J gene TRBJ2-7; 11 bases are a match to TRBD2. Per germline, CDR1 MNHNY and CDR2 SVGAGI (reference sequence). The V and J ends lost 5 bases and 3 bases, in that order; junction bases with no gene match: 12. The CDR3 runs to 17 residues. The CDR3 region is CASSRLAGRGTLYEQYF. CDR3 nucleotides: TGTGCCAGCAGTCGACTAGCGGGACGGGGTACACTCTACGAGCAGTACTTC.

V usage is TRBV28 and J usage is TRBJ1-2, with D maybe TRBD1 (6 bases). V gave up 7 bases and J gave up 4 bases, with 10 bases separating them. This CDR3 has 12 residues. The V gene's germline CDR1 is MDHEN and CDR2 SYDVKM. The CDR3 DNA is TGTGCCAGCAAATTGGACAGCTATGGCTACACCTTC. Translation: CASKLDSYGYTF.

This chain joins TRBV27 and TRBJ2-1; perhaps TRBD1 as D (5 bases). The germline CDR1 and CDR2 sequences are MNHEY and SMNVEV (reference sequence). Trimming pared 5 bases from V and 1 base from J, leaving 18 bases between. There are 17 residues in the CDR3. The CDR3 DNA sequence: TGTGCCAGCAGTCCCTCCCGGACATCCCCTTCCTACAATGAGCAGTTCTTC. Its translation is CASSPSRTSPSYNEQFF.

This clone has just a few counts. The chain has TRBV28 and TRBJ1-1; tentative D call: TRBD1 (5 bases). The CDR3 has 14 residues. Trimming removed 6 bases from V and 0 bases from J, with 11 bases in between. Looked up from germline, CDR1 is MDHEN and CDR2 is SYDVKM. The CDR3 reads CASSRGQMNTEAFF. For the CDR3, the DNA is TGTGCCAGCAGCCGAGGACAAATGAACACTGAAGCTTTCTTT.

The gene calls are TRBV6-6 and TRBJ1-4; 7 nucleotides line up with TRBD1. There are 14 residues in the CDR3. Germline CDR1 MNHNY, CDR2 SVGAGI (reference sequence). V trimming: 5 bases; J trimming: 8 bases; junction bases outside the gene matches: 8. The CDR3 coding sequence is TGTGCCAGCAGTCGCGACAGGGAAGGCGAAAAACTGTTTTTT. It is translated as CASSRDREGEKLFF.

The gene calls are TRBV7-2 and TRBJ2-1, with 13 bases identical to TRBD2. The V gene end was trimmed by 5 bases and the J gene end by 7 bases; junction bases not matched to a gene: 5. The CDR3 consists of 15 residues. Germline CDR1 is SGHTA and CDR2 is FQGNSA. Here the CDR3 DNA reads TGTGCCAGCAGCCGGACTAGCGGGAGCGGGAATGAGCAGTTCTTC. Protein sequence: CASSRTSGSGNEQFF. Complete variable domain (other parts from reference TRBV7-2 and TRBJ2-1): GAGVSQSPSNKVTEKGKDVELRCDPISGHTALYWYRQSLGQGLEFLIYFQGNSAPDKSGLPSDRFSAERTGGSVSTLTIQRTQQEDSAVYLCASSRTSGSGNEQFFGPGTRLTVL.

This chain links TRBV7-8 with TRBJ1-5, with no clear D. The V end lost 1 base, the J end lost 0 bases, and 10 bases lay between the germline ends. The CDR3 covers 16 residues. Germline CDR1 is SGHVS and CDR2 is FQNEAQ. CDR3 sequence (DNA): TGTGCCAGCAGCTTAGAAGCTTTTTATAGCAATCAGCCCCAGCATTTT. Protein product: CASSLEAFYSNQPQHF. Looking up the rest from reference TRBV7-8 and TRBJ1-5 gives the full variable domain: GAGVSQSPRYKVAKRGQDVALRCDPISGHVSLFWYQQALGQGPEFLTYFQNEAQLDKSGLPSDRFFAERPEGSVSTLKIQRTQQEDSAVYLCASSLEAFYSNQPQHFGDGTRLSIL.

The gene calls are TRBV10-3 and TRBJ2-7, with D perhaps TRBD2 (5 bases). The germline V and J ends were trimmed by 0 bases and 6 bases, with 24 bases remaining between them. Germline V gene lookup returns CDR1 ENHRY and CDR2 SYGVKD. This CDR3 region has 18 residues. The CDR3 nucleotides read TGTGCCATCAGTGAGTCTCGCGCCCGGATGTCAGCGGCGAGCGAGCAGTACTTC. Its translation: CAISESRARMSAASEQYF.

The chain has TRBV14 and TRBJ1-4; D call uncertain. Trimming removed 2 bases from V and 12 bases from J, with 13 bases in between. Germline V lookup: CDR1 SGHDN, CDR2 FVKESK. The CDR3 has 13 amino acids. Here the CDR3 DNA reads TGTGCCAGCAGCCAATTATCGGGTCTCGAACTGTTTTTT. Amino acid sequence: CASSQLSGLELFF.

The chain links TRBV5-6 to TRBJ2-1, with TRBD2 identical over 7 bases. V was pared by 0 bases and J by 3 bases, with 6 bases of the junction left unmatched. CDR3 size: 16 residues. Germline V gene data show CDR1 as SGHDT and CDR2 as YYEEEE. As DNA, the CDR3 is TGTGCCAGCAGCTTGGTAGGGAGGGGCAGCTACAATGAGCAGTTCTTC. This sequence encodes CASSLVGRGSYNEQFF.

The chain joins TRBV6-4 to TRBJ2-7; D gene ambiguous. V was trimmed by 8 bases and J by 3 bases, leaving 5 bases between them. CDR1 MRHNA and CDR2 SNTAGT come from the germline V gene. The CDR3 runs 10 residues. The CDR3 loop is CASSGYEQYF. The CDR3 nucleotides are TGTGCCAGCTCGGGCTACGAGCAGTACTTC.

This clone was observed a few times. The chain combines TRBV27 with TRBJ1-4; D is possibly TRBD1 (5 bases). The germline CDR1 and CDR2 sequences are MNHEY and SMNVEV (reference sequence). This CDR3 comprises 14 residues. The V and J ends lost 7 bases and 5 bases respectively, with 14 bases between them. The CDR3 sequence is CASNPGRRNEKLFF. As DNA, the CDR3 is TGTGCCAGCAATCCAGGGCGGAGAAATGAAAAACTGTTTTTT.

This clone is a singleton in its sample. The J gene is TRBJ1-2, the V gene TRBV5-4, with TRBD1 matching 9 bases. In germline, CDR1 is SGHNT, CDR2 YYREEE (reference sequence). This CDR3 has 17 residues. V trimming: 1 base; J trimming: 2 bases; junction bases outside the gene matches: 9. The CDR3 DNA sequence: TGTGCCAGCAGCTTGCCGGACAGGGGACCGAGGAACTATGGCTACACCTTC. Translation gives CASSLPDRGPRNYGYTF.

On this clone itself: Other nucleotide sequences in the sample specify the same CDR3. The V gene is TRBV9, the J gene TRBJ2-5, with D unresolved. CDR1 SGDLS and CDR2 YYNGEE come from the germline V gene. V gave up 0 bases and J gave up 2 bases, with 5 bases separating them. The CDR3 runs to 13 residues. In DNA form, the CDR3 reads TGTGCCAGCAGCGTAGGAGCGCAAGAGACCCAGTACTTC. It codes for CASSVGAQETQYF.

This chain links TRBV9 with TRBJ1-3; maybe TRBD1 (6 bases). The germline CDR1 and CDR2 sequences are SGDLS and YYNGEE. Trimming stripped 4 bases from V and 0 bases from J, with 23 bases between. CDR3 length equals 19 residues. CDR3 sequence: CASSPHFNRDTVSGNTIYF. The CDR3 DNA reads TGTGCCAGCAGCCCCCATTTTAACCGGGACACTGTCTCTGGAAACACCATATATTTT.

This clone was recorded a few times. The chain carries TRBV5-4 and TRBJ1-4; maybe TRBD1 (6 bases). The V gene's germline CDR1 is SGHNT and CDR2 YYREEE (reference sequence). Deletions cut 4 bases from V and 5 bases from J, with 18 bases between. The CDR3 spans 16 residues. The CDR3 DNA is TGTGCCAGCAGCCATCGTCCGGGACATACGAATGAAAAACTGTTTTTT. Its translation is CASSHRPGHTNEKLFF.

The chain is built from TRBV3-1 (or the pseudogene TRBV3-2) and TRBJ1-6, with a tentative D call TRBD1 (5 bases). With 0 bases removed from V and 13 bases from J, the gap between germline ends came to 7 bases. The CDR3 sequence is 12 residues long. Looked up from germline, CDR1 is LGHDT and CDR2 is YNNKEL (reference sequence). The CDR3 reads CASSQEGAPLHF. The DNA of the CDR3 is TGTGCCAGCAGCCAAGAAGGGGCTCCCCTCCACTTT.

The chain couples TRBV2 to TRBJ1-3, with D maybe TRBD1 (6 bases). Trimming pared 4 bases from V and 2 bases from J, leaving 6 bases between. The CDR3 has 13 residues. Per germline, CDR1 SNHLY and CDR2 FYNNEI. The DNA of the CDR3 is TGTGCCAGCAGTGCAGGGGCTGGAAACACCATATATTTT. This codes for CASSAGAGNTIYF.

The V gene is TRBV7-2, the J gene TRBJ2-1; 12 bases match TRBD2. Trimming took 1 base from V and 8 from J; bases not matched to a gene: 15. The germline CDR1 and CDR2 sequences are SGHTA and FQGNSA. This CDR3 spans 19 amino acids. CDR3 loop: CASSLGGLAGGPRSDEQFF. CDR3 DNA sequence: TGTGCCAGCAGCTTAGGTGGGCTAGCGGGAGGGCCAAGGAGCGATGAGCAGTTCTTC.

The CDR3 DNA reads as TGTGCCAGCGGGGGGGTCAGCTCTGGGGCCAACGTCCTGACTTTC. It specifies CASGGVSSGANVLTF. V is TRBV28 and J is TRBJ2-6, with TRBD2 matching 7 bases. The CDR3 consists of 15 residues. The germline CDR1 and CDR2 sequences are MDHEN and SYDVKM. The J segment lost 0 bases and the V segment lost 8 bases, leaving 4 bases of the junction unmatched. The whole variable domain, filled in from reference TRBV28 and TRBJ2-6, reads DVKVTQSSRYLVKRTGEKVFLECVQDMDHENMFWYRQDPGLGLRLIYFSYDVKMKEKGDIPEGYSVSREKKERFSLILESASTNQTSMYLCASGGVSSGANVLTFGAGSRLTVL.

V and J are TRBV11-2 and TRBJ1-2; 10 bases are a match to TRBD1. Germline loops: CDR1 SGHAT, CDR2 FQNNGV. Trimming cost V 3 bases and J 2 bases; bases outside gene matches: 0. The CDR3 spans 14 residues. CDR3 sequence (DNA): TGTGCCAGCAGCTTGGGACAGGGGAACTATGGCTACACCTTC. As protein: CASSLGQGNYGYTF.

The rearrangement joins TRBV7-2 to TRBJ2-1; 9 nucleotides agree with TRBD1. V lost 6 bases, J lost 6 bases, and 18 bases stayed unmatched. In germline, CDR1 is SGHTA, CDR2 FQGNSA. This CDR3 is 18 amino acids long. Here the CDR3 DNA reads TGTGCCAGCAGTTTCTCCGGGACAGGGAGAGGTTTAGGCAATGAGCAGTTCTTC. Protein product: CASSFSGTGRGLGNEQFF.

The CDR3 sequence: CASSESGSQTGELFF. In nucleotides, the CDR3 is TGTGCCAGCAGCGAGAGCGGGAGTCAAACCGGGGAGCTGTTTTTT. This chain connects TRBV9 to TRBJ2-2, with 8 bases aligning to TRBD2. Germline V lookup: CDR1 SGDLS, CDR2 YYNGEE. The ends lost 3 bases at V and 5 bases at J; junction bases unmatched: 6. The CDR3 covers 15 residues.

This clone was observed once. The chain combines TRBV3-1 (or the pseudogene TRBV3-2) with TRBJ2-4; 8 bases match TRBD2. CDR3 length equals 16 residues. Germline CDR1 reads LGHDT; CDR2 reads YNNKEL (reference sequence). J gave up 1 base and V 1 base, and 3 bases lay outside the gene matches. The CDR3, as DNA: TGTGCCAGCAGCCAAGTTAGCGGGAAGGCCAAAAACATTCAGTACTTC. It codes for CASSQVSGKAKNIQYF.

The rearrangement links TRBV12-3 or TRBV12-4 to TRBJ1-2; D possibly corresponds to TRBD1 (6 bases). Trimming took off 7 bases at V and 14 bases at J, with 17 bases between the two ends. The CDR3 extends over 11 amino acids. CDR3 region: CASKLTGPLTF. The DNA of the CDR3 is TGTGCCAGCAAACTGACAGGTCCTCTTACCTTC.

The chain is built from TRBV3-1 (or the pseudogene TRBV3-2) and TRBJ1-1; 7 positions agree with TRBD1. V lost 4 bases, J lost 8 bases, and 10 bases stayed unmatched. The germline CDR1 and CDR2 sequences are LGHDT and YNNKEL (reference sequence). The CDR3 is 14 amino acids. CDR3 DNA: TGTGCCAGCAGCCCCCGGGACAGTTCTCCAGAAGCTTTCTTT. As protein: CASSPRDSSPEAFF.